This T cell receptor beta chain was recorded in a study of T cells in localized non-small cell lung cancer (TCRdb year 2020). About the full investigation: T cell repertoires of hundreds of early-stage NSCLC patients were analyzed, with tumors being compared against uninvolved tumor-adjacent lungs. All 230 or so NSCLC patients in the cohort were treatment-naive and had localized lung tumors that were resected. Of the NSCLC patients, approximately 130 were male and roughly 100 were female, and the mean age was about 69 years.

As concerns this clone: Its binding antigen is unknown. No base-level quality is on record; no much larger clone is a single base apart.

The immunoSEQ Assay was used to sequence TCR beta CDR3 regions from DNA. The source study handled its data this way. T cell density was computed as TCR beta template counts normalized to usable DNA estimated by amplifying housekeeping genes. Richness was estimated with the preseqR package, extrapolating to 400,000 templates for PBMC samples and 120,000 templates for tissue samples. Clonality was taken to be one minus Pielou's evenness. To identify tissue-enriched TCRs, differential abundance testing was run on productive amino-acid clonotypes with a minimum total count of 5 and an alpha of 0.1. Repertoire overlap between compartments was quantified with the Jaccard Index and Morisita Overlap Index. GLIPH grouped TCR beta CDR3s together with public tetramer-defined viral CDR3s, and a viral motif had to include at least three viral sequences and show V-gene enrichment. TCRdb holds this immuneACCESS table with in-frame rearrangements only. Some clones are missing; in checked studies, unresolved V genes explain under half, and the rest has no known cause. V and J calls and clone size are given by that table; D and trimming were obtained from the DNA. The sample contains about 52,000 clones, over 60% of them found a single time. The biggest ten clones account for about 4.7% of the sample.

The research as a whole found: A median of around 62 of the top 100 tumor clones turned up in the paired uninvolved adjacent lung, and 25 to 30 of those clones also ranked among the top 100 of that same adjacent lung. Multi-region tumor sequencing was not performed, so intratumor heterogeneity could not be excluded. Because of the exploratory design, TCR variables were selected using unadjusted p-values without false-discovery rate correction. Uninvolved tumor-adjacent lung showed the highest T cell clonality, higher than tumor, which suggests more focused antigenic responses in the uninvolved tumor-adjacent lung. Higher T cell density in blood was associated with longer overall survival, whereas higher clonality in adjacent lung was associated with shorter survival.

V is reduced by 0 bases and J by 1 base, leaving a spacing of 11 bases between them. CDR1 and CDR2 (SGHNT, YYREEE) derive from the germline V gene (reference sequence). From the cysteine up to the phenylalanine, the CDR3 has a length of 15 residues. This entry keeps only the CDR3 DNA: 45 bases, framed from base 1. At diagnosis, tumor, uninvolved tumor-adjacent lung and peripheral blood were collected and then preserved as a mix of FFPE and fresh-frozen material. For TCR repertoire profiling, blood samples were analyzed as peripheral blood mononuclear cells. The chain couples TRBV5-4 to TRBJ2-7; TRBD1 is possibly the D segment (6 matching bases). The sequenced sample was PBMCs, obtained before any cancer treatment. The receptor comes from a woman aged 40-69 years with stage II lung adenocarcinoma. The sequence in DNA is TGTGCCAGCAGCTTGGGCGCCAGGGGTTCCTACGAGCAGTACTTC. Its product reads: CASSLGARGSYEQYF.